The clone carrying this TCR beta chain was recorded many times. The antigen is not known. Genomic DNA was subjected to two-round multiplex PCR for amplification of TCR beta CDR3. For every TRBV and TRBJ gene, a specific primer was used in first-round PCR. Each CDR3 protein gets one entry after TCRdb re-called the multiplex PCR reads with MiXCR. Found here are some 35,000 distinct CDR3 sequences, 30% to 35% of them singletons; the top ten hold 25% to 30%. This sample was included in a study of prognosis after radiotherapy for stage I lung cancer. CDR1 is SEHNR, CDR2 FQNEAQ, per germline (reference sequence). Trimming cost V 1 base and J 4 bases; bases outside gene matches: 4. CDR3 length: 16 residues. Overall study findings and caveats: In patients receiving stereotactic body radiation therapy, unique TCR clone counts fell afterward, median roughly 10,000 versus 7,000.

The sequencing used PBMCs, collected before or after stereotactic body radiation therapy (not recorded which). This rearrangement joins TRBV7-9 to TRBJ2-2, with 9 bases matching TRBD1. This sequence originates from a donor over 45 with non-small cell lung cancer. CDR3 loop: CASSLGGTGSTGELFF. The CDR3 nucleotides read TGTGCCAGCAGCTTAGGAGGGACAGGGTCCACCGGGGAGCTGTTTTTT. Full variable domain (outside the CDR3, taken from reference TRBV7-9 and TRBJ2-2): DTGVSQNPRHKITKRGQNVTFRCDPISEHNRLYWYRQTLGQGPEFLTYFQNEAQLEKSRLLSDRFSAERPKGSFSTLEIQRTEQGDSAMYLCASSLGGTGSTGELFFGEGSRLTVL.